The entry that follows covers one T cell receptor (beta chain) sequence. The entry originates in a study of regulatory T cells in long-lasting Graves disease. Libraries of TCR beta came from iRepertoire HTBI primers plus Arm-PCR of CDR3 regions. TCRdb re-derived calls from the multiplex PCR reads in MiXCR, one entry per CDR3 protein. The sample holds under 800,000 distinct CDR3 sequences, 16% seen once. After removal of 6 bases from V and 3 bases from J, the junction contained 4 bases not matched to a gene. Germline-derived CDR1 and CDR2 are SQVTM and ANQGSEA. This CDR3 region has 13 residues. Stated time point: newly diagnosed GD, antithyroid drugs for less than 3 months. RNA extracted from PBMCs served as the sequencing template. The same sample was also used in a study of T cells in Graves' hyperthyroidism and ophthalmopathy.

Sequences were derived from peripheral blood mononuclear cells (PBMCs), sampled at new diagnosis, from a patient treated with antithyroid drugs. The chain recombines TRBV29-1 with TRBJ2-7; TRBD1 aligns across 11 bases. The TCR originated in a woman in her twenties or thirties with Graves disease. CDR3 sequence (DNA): TGCAGCGTCTCCGGGACAGGGGGCTACGAGCAGTACTTC. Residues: CSVSGTGGYEQYF.